Listed below are T cell receptor beta chains from one sample, sequenced in a study of T cell responses to AZD1222 COVID-19 vaccine. Data came from immunoSEQ multiplex PCR; TCRdb stores just in-frame clones and leaves some out. The data show some 150,000 clones, around 90% seen once. This specimen was peripheral blood, taken on day 0 of AZD1222 vaccination. The receptors originated from an adult in good health. Each CDR3 is given with its conserved first and last residue. A D gene is named only where the DNA matches it firmly. For some rows the clone size is stated as once, few or many, or as a class when expanded; others skip it.

v_gene	d_gene	abundance	j_gene	CDR3aa	CDR3nt
TRBV7-9	NA	NA	TRBJ2-1	CASTSSGSYNEQFF	TGTGCCAGCACCTCCAGCGGGTCTTACAATGAGCAGTTCTTC
TRBV11-2	TRBD1	once	TRBJ2-7	CASSDRGNSDEQYF	TGTGCCAGCAGCGACAGGGGAAATTCGGACGAGCAGTACTTC
TRBV5-5	NA	NA	TRBJ1-6	CASSRPPQGLHF	TGTGCCAGCAGCCGGCCCCCACAGGGCCTCCACTTT
TRBV27	NA	once	TRBJ1-2	CASSFRINYGYTF	TGTGCCAGCAGTTTCCGCATTAACTATGGCTACACCTTC
TRBV18	NA	NA	TRBJ1-2	CASSPTAGRDYGYTF	TGTGCCAGCTCCCCTACGGCCGGGAGAGACTATGGCTACACCTTC
TRBV6-2/TRBV6-3	NA	NA	TRBJ1-2	CASSYHPAAHNYGYTF	TGTGCCAGCAGTTATCACCCCGCGGCGCATAACTATGGCTACACCTTC
TRBV12-3/TRBV12-4	NA	NA	TRBJ1-5	CASSFGAQPQHF	TGTGCCAGCAGTTTCGGGGCCCAGCCCCAGCATTTT
TRBV29-1	TRBD2	NA	TRBJ2-5	CSAELAGTFQETQYF	TGCAGCGCCGAACTAGCGGGGACCTTCCAAGAGACCCAGTACTTC
TRBV27	NA	NA	TRBJ2-1	CASSFYNEQFF	TGTGCCAGCAGTTTTTACAATGAGCAGTTCTTC
TRBV25-1	NA	NA	TRBJ1-4	CASSPLRTDKLFF	TGTGCCAGCAGTCCCTTACGGACGGATAAACTGTTTTTT
TRBV11-2	NA	NA	TRBJ1-4	CASSFAPGGGRKLFF	TGTGCCAGCAGCTTCGCCCCCGGGGGAGGGCGAAAACTGTTTTTT
TRBV11-2	NA	NA	TRBJ2-1	CASSLDRNNEQFF	TGTGCCAGCAGCTTAGATAGGAACAATGAGCAGTTCTTC
TRBV6-1	NA	NA	TRBJ1-3	CASSGWEGTSGNTIYF	TGTGCCAGCAGTGGGTGGGAGGGAACCTCTGGAAACACCATATATTTT
TRBV27	TRBD1	NA	TRBJ2-2	CASSFSGGRVYNTGELFF	TGTGCCAGCAGTTTTTCAGGGGGCCGCGTGTATAACACCGGGGAGCTGTTTTTT